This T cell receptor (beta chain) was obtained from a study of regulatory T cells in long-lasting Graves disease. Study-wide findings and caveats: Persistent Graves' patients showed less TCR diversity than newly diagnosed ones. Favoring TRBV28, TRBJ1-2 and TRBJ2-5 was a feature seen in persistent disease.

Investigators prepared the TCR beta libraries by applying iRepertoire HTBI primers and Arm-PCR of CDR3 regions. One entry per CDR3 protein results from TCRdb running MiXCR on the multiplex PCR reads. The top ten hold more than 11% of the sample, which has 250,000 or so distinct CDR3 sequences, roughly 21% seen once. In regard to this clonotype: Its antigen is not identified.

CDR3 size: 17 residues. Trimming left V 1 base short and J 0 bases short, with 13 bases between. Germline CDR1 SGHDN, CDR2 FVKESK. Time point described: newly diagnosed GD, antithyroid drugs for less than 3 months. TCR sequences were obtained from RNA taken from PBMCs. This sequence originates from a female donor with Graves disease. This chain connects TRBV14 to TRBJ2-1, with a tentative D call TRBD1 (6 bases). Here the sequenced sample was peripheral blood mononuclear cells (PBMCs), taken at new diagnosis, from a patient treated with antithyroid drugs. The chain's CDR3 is CASSQGLGQSSYNEQFF. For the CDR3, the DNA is TGTGCCAGCAGCCAAGGACTCGGACAGAGCTCCTACAATGAGCAGTTCTTC. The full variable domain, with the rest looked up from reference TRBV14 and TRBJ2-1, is EAGVTQFPSHSVIEKGQTVTLRCDPISGHDNLYWYRRVMGKEIKFLLHFVKESKQDESGMPNNRFLAERTGGTYSTLKVQPAELEDSGVYFCASSQGLGQSSYNEQFFGPGTRLTVL.